The 27 T cell receptor beta chains given below trace back to one sample, sequenced in a study of lymphopenia after photon versus proton radiotherapy. Repertoires were generated with immunoSEQ multiplex PCR, while TCRdb's copy carries only in-frame clones and drops some. The sample yields about 70,000 clones, roughly 90% seen once. The source material was peripheral blood, sampled from a patient treated with photon-based radiotherapy. These receptors came from a woman between 35 and 50 years old with cholangiocarcinoma.

The chain recombines TRBV28 with TRBJ2-6, with D possibly being TRBD1 (5 bases). Trimming left V 4 bases short and J 4 bases short, with 11 bases between. Looked up from germline, CDR1 is MDHEN and CDR2 is SYDVKM. The CDR3 is 15 residues long. In DNA form, the CDR3 reads TGTGCCAGCAGTTCGGCAGGGCTGGGGGCCAACGTCCTGACTTTC. Translated: CASSSAGLGANVLTF.

This chain links TRBV6-5 with TRBJ1-1; 8 bases line up with TRBD1. This CDR3 contains 15 residues. After removal of 0 bases from V and 1 base from J, the junction contained 1 base not matched to a gene. Per germline, CDR1 MNHEY and CDR2 SVGAGI. Written as DNA, the CDR3 is TGTGCCAGCAGTTACTCGGGGACAGGGAACACTGAAGCTTTCTTT. Translating gives CASSYSGTGNTEAFF.

The rearrangement joins TRBV10-3 to TRBJ2-2; 9 nucleotides line up with TRBD2. Trimming at V came to 6 bases and at J to 7 bases, leaving 12 bases not matched to a gene. Germline values: CDR1 ENHRY, CDR2 SYGVKD. The CDR3 has 16 amino acids. The CDR3 protein is CAIRSRREGQYGELFF. The CDR3 DNA sequence: TGTGCCATCAGGTCCCGGCGGGAGGGCCAGTACGGGGAGCTGTTTTTT.

CDR3 nucleotides: TGTGCCAGCAGTCGTCGGACCGATAATCAGCCCCAGCATTTT. This sequence encodes CASSRRTDNQPQHF. This chain links TRBV2 with TRBJ1-5; D unclear. The CDR3 loop spans 14 amino acids. Trimming removed 5 bases at V and 4 bases at J, with 12 bases between. Per the germline V gene, CDR1 is SNHLY and CDR2 is FYNNEI. The full variable domain, its missing parts supplied by reference TRBV2 and TRBJ1-5, is EPEVTQTPSHQVTQMGQEVILRCVPISNHLYFYWYRQILGQKVEFLVSFYNNEISEKSEIFDDQFSVERPDGSNFTLKIRSTKLEDSAMYFCASSRRTDNQPQHFGDGTRLSIL.

The V and J genes are TRBV14 and TRBJ2-5; 9 positions match TRBD1. The germline V gene encodes CDR1 SGHDN and CDR2 FVKESK. The CDR3 has 15 amino acids. Trimming took 1 base from V and 2 from J; bases not matched to a gene: 2. The CDR3 DNA reads TGTGCCAGCAGCCAAGGGGACAGGGCGCAAGAGACCCAGTACTTC. This translates into CASSQGDRAQETQYF.

This clone has just a few counts. The chain recombines TRBV19 with TRBJ1-2; TRBD1 agrees at 8 bases. With V trimmed by 1 base and J by 5 bases, 12 bases remained unmatched. The CDR3 extends over 17 amino acids. Germline-derived CDR1 and CDR2 are LNHDA and SQIVND (reference sequence). CDR3 DNA sequence: TGTGCCAGTAGTATAGCGATCGGGACAGGAGACCCTTATGGCTACACCTTC. Amino acids: CASSIAIGTGDPYGYTF.

V usage is TRBV6-5 and J usage is TRBJ1-2; TRBD1 agrees at 9 bases. Looked up from germline, CDR1 is MNHEY and CDR2 is SVGAGI. Trimming cost V 9 bases and J 2 bases; bases outside gene matches: 4. This CDR3 has 13 amino acids. The CDR3 loop reads CASRTGDNYGYTF. CDR3 bases: TGTGCCAGTCGGACAGGGGACAACTATGGCTACACCTTC.

This chain links TRBV29-1 with TRBJ2-2, with unresolved D. Trimming left V 6 bases short and J 4 bases short, with 15 bases between. The CDR3 runs 14 residues. CDR1 SQVTM and CDR2 ANQGSEA come from the germline V gene. The CDR3 loop is CSVPGKRGTGELFF. The CDR3 coding sequence is TGCAGCGTCCCGGGTAAAAGAGGCACCGGGGAGCTGTTTTTT.

V and J are TRBV2 and TRBJ1-2; the D is unclear. CDR1 is SNHLY and CDR2 is FYNNEI in the germline V gene. Trimming removed 4 bases at V and 0 bases at J, with 12 bases between. The length of the CDR3 is 15 residues. CDR3 loop: CASSVAISTNYGYTF. CDR3 in DNA: TGTGCCAGCAGTGTGGCCATTTCGACTAACTATGGCTACACCTTC.

This clone showed up just once. The chain is built from TRBV4-1 and TRBJ1-2; 10 nucleotides agree with TRBD1. J gave up 5 bases and V 6 bases, and 9 bases lay outside the gene matches. Germline-derived CDR1 and CDR2 are MGHRA and YSYEKL. The CDR3 extends over 15 amino acids. The CDR3 loop is CASRDGTGEIYGYTF. In nucleotides, the CDR3 is TGCGCCAGCAGGGATGGGACAGGGGAGATTTATGGCTACACCTTC.

The CDR3 nucleotides read TGTGCCAGCAGCTCCGTGGGGGGGGTAGCTGGAAACACCATATATTTT. This sequence encodes CASSSVGGVAGNTIYF. The chain joins TRBV7-2 to TRBJ1-3, with D perhaps matching TRBD1 (5 bases). CDR1 and CDR2 from the germline V gene are SGHTA and FQGNSA. This CDR3 contains 16 residues. V lost 4 bases to trimming and J lost 2 bases, with 15 bases between them.

The table lists this clone with a count of one. The gene calls are TRBV5-3 and TRBJ1-6; 9 bases are a match to TRBD1. TRBV5-3 is assigned to the ORF class and has an uncertain function. J lost 9 bases, V lost 4 bases, and 5 bases had no gene match. This CDR3 contains 14 residues. CDR3 in amino acids: CARSRRDRVSPLHF. Here the CDR3 DNA reads TGTGCCAGAAGCCGACGGGACAGGGTTTCACCCCTCCACTTT.

The genes are TRBV6-5 and TRBJ1-1; 7 bases are shared with TRBD1. This CDR3 region has 13 residues. Germline CDR1 and CDR2: MNHEY and SVGAGI. V shed 6 bases, J shed 2 bases, and the junction held 3 bases outside the gene matches. The CDR3 nucleotides read TGTGCCAGCAGGACAGGGTTAAACACTGAAGCTTTCTTT. It specifies CASRTGLNTEAFF.

The rearrangement links TRBV6-1 to TRBJ2-6; the D call may be TRBD1 or TRBD2 (5 bases each). The CDR3 runs 15 residues. Germline V gene sequence: CDR1 MNHNS, CDR2 SASEGT. The ends were cut back, 6 bases at V and 2 bases at J, with 11 bases in the middle. This chain's CDR3 is CASSARGAGANVLTF. The CDR3 DNA follows: TGTGCCAGCAGCGCCCGAGGGGCTGGGGCCAACGTCCTGACTTTC.

The chain employs TRBV19 and TRBJ2-3, with D perhaps matching TRBD1 (6 bases). Trimming pared 3 bases from V and 4 bases from J, leaving 8 bases between. The germline V gene encodes CDR1 LNHDA and CDR2 SQIVND (reference sequence). CDR3 length equals 13 residues. The CDR3 DNA is TGTGCCAGTAGTATCGCAGGGGCAGATACGCAGTATTTT. Encoded protein: CASSIAGADTQYF.

This clone has only a few counts. V usage is TRBV4-1 and J usage is TRBJ1-6; D possibly corresponds to TRBD1 (5 bases). The ends were cut back, 0 bases at V and 2 bases at J, with 11 bases in the middle. CDR1 and CDR2 from the germline V gene are MGHRA and YSYEKL. The CDR3 covers 17 residues. The CDR3, as DNA: TGCGCCAGCAGCCAAGAACTGGCAGGGACCTATAATTCACCCCTCCACTTT. Translating it yields CASSQELAGTYNSPLHF.

This clone was found once. This chain links TRBV19 with TRBJ1-5; D is unclear. The length of the CDR3 is 13 residues. Trimming pared 1 base from V and 7 bases from J, leaving 8 bases between. Germline CDR1 reads LNHDA; CDR2 reads SQIVND (reference sequence). The CDR3 coding sequence is TGTGCCAGTAGTATAGGGGTCCACCAGCCCCAGCATTTT. This codes for CASSIGVHQPQHF.

This sequence joins TRBV2 and TRBJ2-3; tentatively, D is TRBD2 (7 bases). V was trimmed by 10 bases and J by 6 bases, leaving 17 bases between them. There are 13 residues in the CDR3. Germline CDR1 and CDR2: SNHLY and FYNNEI. Written as DNA, the CDR3 is TGTGCCACTTCGGGGGGCGGCGTGGATACGCAGTATTTT. This gives the protein CATSGGGVDTQYF.

The genes are TRBV7-2 and TRBJ1-5; D possibly corresponds to TRBD1 (6 bases). Germline assignment: CDR1 SGHTA and CDR2 FQGNSA. The CDR3 is 15 amino acids. Deletions cut 5 bases from V and 2 bases from J, with 13 bases between. The CDR3 loop is CASSIQGSGNQPQHF. The CDR3 DNA is TGTGCCAGCAGCATACAGGGATCGGGCAATCAGCCCCAGCATTTT.

The chain couples TRBV7-8 to TRBJ2-7; D remains unclear. V gave up 1 base and J gave up 6 bases, with 19 bases separating them. CDR1 SGHVS and CDR2 FQNEAQ come from the germline V gene. CDR3 length: 16 amino acids. This chain's CDR3 is CASSLVEYRKGLEQYF. In nucleotides, the CDR3 is TGTGCCAGCAGCTTAGTGGAGTATCGGAAAGGGCTCGAGCAGTACTTC.

The V and J genes are TRBV21-1 and TRBJ2-7; the DNA was not used to check the table's D call, TRBD1. TRBV21-1 is tagged as a pseudogene. CDR3 length equals 14 residues. The CDR3 loop is CASPTEGQGYEQYF. CDR3 DNA: TGTGCCAGCCCCACAGAGGGACAGGGCTACGAGCAGTACTTC.

In this sample, this clone turned up once. The genes are TRBV2 and TRBJ1-5, with D uncertain. This CDR3 spans 14 amino acids. The ends were cut back, 6 bases at V and 2 bases at J, with 11 bases in the middle. Germline loops: CDR1 SNHLY, CDR2 FYNNEI. The CDR3 loop reads CASRQQRGNQPQHF. The CDR3 DNA follows: TGTGCCAGCAGGCAACAGAGGGGCAATCAGCCCCAGCATTTT.

The chain couples TRBV9 to TRBJ2-1, with D maybe TRBD1 (5 bases). Between the trimmed V and J ends, which lost 0 bases and 7 bases, there was a span of 17 bases. Germline V lookup: CDR1 SGDLS, CDR2 YYNGEE. CDR3 size: 16 residues. The chain's CDR3 is CASSVETQGRTNEQFF. CDR3 DNA: TGTGCCAGCAGCGTAGAGACCCAGGGCCGCACGAATGAGCAGTTCTTC. The full variable domain, its missing parts supplied by reference TRBV9 and TRBJ2-1, is DSGVTQTPKHLITATGQRVTLRCSPRSGDLSVYWYQQSLDQGLQFLIQYYNGEERAKGNILERFSAQQFPDLHSELNLSSLELGDSALYFCASSVETQGRTNEQFFGPGTRLTVL.

This rearrangement joins TRBV11-2 to TRBJ2-2, with TRBD2 as a possible D gene (6 bases). Germline assignment: CDR1 SGHAT and CDR2 FQNNGV. The CDR3 sequence is 15 residues long. Trimming cost V 2 bases and J 7 bases, with 14 bases left between them. CDR3 in amino acids: CASSLSGSLGGELFF. The CDR3, as DNA: TGTGCCAGCAGCTTATCCGGGAGCTTGGGCGGGGAGCTGTTTTTT.

This chain uses TRBV18 with TRBJ1-3; D not certain. This CDR3 region has 17 residues. V was clipped by 3 bases and J by 0 bases, with 15 bases between them. Germline CDR1 and CDR2: KGHSH and LQKENI. CDR3 DNA sequence: TGTGCCAGCTCACCCCTGCTGGGCGCCCGCTCTGGAAACACCATATATTTT. As protein: CASSPLLGARSGNTIYF.

V usage is TRBV4-1 and J usage is TRBJ2-4, with D perhaps TRBD1 (5 bases). Trimming took off 7 bases at V and 2 bases at J, with 9 bases between the two ends. This CDR3 is built from 13 residues. CDR1 MGHRA and CDR2 YSYEKL come from the germline V gene. Here the CDR3 DNA reads TGCGCCAGCAAGGGGCTGACCAAAAACATTCAGTACTTC. Translating it yields CASKGLTKNIQYF.

This clone was recorded a few times. CDR3 DNA: TGTGCCAGCAGTTATAAAGTTAATCAGCCCCAGCATTTT. As protein: CASSYKVNQPQHF. J is TRBJ1-5 and V is TRBV27; no clear D gene. Trimming took 4 bases from V and 4 from J, leaving 8 bases between them. This CDR3 contains 13 residues. Germline V gene data show CDR1 as MNHEY and CDR2 as SMNVEV (reference sequence).